The 5 T cell receptor beta chains in this list originate from one sample, sequenced in a study of T cell responses to AZD1222 COVID-19 vaccine. Sequenced by immunoSEQ multiplex PCR; TCRdb stores in-frame clones only, minus some. The repertoire holds about 97,000 clones, with about 88% as singletons. The specimen comprised peripheral blood, sampled on day 0 of AZD1222 vaccination. The source of these receptors is an adult in good health.

The DNA for the CDR3 is TGTGCCTGGCATAACAGGGGCTCTGAAGCTTTCTTT. Amino acid sequence: CAWHNRGSEAFF. The gene calls are TRBV30 and TRBJ1-1, with 7 bases aligning to TRBD1. V dropped 5 bases and J dropped 6; count of bases not matched to a gene: 6. The CDR3 is 12 amino acids. CDR1 and CDR2 from the germline V gene are GTSNPN and SVGIG (reference sequence).

This chain uses TRBV24-1 with TRBJ2-3, with 7 bases aligning to TRBD1. Unmatched junction bases numbered 5, after V lost 3 bases and J lost 0 bases. Germline V gene lookup returns CDR1 KGHDR and CDR2 SFDVKD. The CDR3 consists of 16 residues. DNA for the CDR3: TGTGCCACCAGTGATAATGACAGGGCTAGCACAGATACGCAGTATTTT. This translates into CATSDNDRASTDTQYF.

This chain connects TRBV19 to TRBJ2-1; TRBD1 aligns across 7 bases. The CDR3 loop spans 13 amino acids. Per germline, CDR1 LNHDA and CDR2 SQIVND (reference sequence). V was pared by 5 bases and J by 7 bases, with 5 bases of the junction left unmatched. The CDR3 bases are TGTGCCAGTAGTCCTACCAGGGGGAATGAGCAGTTCTTC. This translates into CASSPTRGNEQFF.

The gene calls are TRBV2 and TRBJ2-1, with a weak D call TRBD2 (7 bases). Trimming cost V 0 bases and J 6 bases, with 12 bases left between them. The CDR3 runs to 15 residues. The germline V gene has CDR1 SNHLY and CDR2 FYNNEI. CDR3 region: CASSEAGGPRNEQFF. In nucleotides, the CDR3 is TGTGCCAGCAGTGAAGCGGGGGGGCCCCGCAATGAGCAGTTCTTC.

The rearrangement joins TRBV5-4 to TRBJ1-6, with a tentative D call TRBD1 (5 bases). Trimming took off 0 bases at V and 0 bases at J, with 13 bases between the two ends. This CDR3 comprises 18 residues. CDR1 is SGHNT, CDR2 YYREEE, per germline (reference sequence). The chain's CDR3 is CASSLGGTASSYNSPLHF. Here the CDR3 DNA reads TGTGCCAGCAGCTTGGGAGGGACGGCGAGCTCCTATAATTCACCCCTCCACTTT.